This T cell receptor (beta chain) was recovered during a study of blood T cell repertoires in COVID-19. The J segment lost 5 bases and the V segment lost 6 bases, leaving 15 bases of the junction unmatched. Germline values: CDR1 MDHEN, CDR2 SYDVKM. This CDR3 spans 17 amino acids. The method was immunoSEQ multiplex PCR; TCRdb's version includes in-frame clones alone and lacks a portion of them. Among fewer than 400,000 clones listed, approximately 87% were seen once. The clonotype was recovered from a woman between 50 and 59 years old who had recovered from COVID-19. Material: PBMCs or T cells enriched from blood (not recorded which). This chain connects TRBV28 to TRBJ1-5, with 8 bases that match TRBD1. CDR3 protein: CASSPVSRGLVDQPQHF. CDR3 DNA: TGTGCCAGCAGCCCCGTTTCCAGGGGGCTAGTGGATCAGCCCCAGCATTTT. Full variable domain (rest looked up from reference TRBV28 and TRBJ1-5): DVKVTQSSRYLVKRTGEKVFLECVQDMDHENMFWYRQDPGLGLRLIYFSYDVKMKEKGDIPEGYSVSREKKERFSLILESASTNQTSMYLCASSPVSRGLVDQPQHFGDGTRLSIL.